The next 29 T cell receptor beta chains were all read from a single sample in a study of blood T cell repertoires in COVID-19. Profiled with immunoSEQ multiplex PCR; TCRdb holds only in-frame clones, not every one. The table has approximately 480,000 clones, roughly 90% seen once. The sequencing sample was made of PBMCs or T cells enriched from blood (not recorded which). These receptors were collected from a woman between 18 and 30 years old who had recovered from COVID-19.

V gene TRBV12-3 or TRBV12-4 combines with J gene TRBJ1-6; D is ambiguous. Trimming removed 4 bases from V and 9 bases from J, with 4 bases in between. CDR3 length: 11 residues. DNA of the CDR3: TGTGCCAGCAGTTCAGGTTCACCCCTCCACTTT. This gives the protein CASSSGSPLHF.

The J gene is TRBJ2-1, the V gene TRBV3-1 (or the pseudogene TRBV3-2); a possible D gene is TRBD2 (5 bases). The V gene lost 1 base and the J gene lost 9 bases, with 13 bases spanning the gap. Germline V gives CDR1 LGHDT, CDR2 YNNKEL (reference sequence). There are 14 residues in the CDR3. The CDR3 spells CASSQASRGSEQFF. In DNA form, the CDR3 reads TGTGCCAGCAGCCAAGCCTCCCGAGGGAGTGAGCAGTTCTTC.

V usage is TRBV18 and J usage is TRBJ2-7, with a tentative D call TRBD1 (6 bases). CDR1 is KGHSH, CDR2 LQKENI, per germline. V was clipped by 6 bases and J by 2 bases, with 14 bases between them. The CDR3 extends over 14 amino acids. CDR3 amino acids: CASSPGTNAYEQYF. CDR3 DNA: TGTGCCAGCTCTCCCGGGACAAATGCCTACGAGCAGTACTTC. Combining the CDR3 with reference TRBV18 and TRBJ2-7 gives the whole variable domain NAGVMQNPRHLVRRRGQEARLRCSPMKGHSHVYWYRQLPEEGLKFMVYLQKENIIDESGMPKERFSAEFPKEGPSILRIQQVVRGDSAAYFCASSPGTNAYEQYFGPGTRLTVT.

The CDR3 coding sequence is TGCGCCAGCAGCTCGGGTCCGACTAGAAACACCGGGGAGCTGTTTTTT. It translates to CASSSGPTRNTGELFF. This rearrangement joins TRBV5-1 to TRBJ2-2, with D maybe TRBD2 (6 bases). This CDR3 comprises 16 residues. Looked up from germline, CDR1 is SGHRS and CDR2 is YFSETQ. The V end lost 3 bases, the J end lost 2 bases, and 14 bases lay between the germline ends.

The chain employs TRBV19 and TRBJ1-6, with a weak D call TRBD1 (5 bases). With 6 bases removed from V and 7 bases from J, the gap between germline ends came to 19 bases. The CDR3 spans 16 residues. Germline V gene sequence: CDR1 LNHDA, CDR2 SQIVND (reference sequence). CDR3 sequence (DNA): TGTGCCAGTAGCCCAGCCGATTACAACAGGAATTCACCCCTCCACTTT. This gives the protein CASSPADYNRNSPLHF. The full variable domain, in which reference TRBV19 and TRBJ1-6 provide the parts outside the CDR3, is DGGITQSPKYLFRKEGQNVTLSCEQNLNHDAMYWYRQDPGQGLRLIYYSQIVNDFQKGDIAEGYSVSREKKESFPLTVTSAQKNPTAFYLCASSPADYNRNSPLHFGNGTRLTVT.

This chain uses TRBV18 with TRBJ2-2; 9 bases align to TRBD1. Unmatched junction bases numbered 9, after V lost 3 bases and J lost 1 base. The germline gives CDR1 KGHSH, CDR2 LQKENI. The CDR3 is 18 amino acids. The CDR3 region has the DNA TGTGCCAGCTCACCCAGGGGACAGGGTACTCGGAACACCGGGGAGCTGTTTTTT. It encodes CASSPRGQGTRNTGELFF.

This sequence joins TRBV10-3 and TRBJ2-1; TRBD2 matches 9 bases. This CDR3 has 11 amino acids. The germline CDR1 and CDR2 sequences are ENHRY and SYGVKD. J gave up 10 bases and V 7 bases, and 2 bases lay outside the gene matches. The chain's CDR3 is CAIKGLAEQFF. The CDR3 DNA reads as TGTGCCATCAAAGGACTAGCGGAGCAGTTCTTC.

CDR3 residues: CASSRTGGAGGEQFF. CDR3 in DNA: TGTGCCAGCAGCCGTACCGGGGGGGCGGGTGGTGAGCAGTTCTTC. V gene TRBV7-2 combines with J gene TRBJ2-1, with 8 bases that match TRBD2. V was pared by 5 bases and J by 9 bases, with 12 bases of the junction left unmatched. The CDR3 is 15 residues long. Germline lookup yields CDR1 SGHTA and CDR2 FQGNSA.

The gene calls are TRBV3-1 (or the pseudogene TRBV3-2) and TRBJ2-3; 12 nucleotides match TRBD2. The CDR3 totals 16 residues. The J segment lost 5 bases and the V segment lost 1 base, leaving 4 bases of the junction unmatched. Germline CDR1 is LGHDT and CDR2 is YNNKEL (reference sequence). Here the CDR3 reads CASSQAALAGGDTQYF. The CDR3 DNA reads TGTGCCAGCAGCCAAGCTGCACTAGCGGGGGGAGATACGCAGTATTTT.

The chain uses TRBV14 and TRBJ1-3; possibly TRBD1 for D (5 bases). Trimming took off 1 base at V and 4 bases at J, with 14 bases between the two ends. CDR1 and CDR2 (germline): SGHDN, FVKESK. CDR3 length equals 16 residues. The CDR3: CASSQVRGQRGNTIYF. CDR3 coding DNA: TGTGCCAGCAGCCAAGTTAGGGGCCAACGAGGAAACACCATATATTTT.

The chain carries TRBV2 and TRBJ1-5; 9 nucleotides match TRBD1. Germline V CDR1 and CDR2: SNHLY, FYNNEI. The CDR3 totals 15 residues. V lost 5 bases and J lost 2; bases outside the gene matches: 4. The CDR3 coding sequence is TGTGCCAGCAGTACAGGGGGCGCGGGCAATCAGCCCCAGCATTTT. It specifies CASSTGGAGNQPQHF.

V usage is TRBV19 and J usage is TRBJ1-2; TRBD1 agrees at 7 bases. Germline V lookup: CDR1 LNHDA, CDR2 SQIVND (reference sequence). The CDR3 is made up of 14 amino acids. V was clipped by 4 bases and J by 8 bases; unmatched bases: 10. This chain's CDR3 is CASSNPTGLEGYTF. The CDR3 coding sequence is TGTGCCAGTAGTAATCCGACAGGGTTGGAAGGCTACACCTTC.

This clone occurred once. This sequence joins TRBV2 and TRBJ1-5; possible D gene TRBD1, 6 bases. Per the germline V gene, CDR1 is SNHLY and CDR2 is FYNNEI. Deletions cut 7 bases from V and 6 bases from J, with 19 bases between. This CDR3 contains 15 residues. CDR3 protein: CASNRGAGAGQPQHF. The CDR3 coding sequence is TGTGCCAGCAATCGAGGGGCAGGGGCCGGTCAGCCCCAGCATTTT.

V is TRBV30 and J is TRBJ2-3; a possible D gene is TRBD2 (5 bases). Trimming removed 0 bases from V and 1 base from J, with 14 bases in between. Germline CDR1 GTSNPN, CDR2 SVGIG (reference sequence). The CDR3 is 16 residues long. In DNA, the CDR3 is TGTGCCTGGAGTGTAGGTTCGGGATCGGGCACAGATACGCAGTATTTT. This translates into CAWSVGSGSGTDTQYF.

CDR3 bases: TGTGCCAGCAGCTCACTGGGGGCGTCCCCACGTGGGCAGTTCTTC. It specifies CASSSLGASPRGQFF. The chain has TRBV7-3 and TRBJ2-1; TRBD1 is a possible D gene (6 bases). Trimming cost V 4 bases and J 12 bases, with 22 bases left between them. This CDR3 region has 15 residues. CDR1 and CDR2 (germline): SGHTA, FQGTGA.

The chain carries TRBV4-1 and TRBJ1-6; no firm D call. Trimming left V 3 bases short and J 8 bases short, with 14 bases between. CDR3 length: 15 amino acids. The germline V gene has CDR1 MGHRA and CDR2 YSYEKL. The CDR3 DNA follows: TGCGCCAGCAGCCATACCGGGATCTCATATTCACCCCTCCACTTT. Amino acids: CASSHTGISYSPLHF.

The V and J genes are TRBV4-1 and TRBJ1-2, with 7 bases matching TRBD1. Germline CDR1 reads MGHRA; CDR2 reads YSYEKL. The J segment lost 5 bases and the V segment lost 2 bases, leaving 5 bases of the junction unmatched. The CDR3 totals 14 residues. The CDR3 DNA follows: TGCGCCAGCAGCCAATTTGGACAGGCTTATGGCTACACCTTC. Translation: CASSQFGQAYGYTF.

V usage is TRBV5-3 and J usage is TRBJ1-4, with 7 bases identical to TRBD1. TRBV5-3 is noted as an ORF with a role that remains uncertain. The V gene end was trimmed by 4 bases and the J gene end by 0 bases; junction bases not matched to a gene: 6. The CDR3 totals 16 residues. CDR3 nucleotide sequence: TGTGCCAGAAGCGTGCTACAGGGGACAACTAATGAAAAACTGTTTTTT. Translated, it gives CARSVLQGTTNEKLFF.

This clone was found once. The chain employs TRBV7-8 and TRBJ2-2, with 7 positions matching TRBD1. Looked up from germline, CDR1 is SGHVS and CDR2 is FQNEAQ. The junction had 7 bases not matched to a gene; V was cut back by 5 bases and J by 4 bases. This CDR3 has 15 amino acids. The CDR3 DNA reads TGTGCCAGCAGCCCAGGGGGTCGGGGCACCGGGGAGCTGTTTTTT. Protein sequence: CASSPGGRGTGELFF.

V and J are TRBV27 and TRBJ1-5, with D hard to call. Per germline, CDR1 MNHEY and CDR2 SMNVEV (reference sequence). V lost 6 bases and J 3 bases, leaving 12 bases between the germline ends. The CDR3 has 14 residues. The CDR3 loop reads CASRSGRHNQPQHF. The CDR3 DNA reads TGTGCCAGCAGAAGCGGGAGACACAATCAGCCCCAGCATTTT.

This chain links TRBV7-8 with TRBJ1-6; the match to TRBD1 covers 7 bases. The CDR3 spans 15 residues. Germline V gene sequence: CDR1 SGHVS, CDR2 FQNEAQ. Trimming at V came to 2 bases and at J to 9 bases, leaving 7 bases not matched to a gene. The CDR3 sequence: CASSLMGQLLSPLHF. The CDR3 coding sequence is TGTGCCAGCAGCTTAATGGGACAGTTACTTTCACCCCTCCACTTT. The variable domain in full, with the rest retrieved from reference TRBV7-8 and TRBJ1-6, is GAGVSQSPRYKVAKRGQDVALRCDPISGHVSLFWYQQALGQGPEFLTYFQNEAQLDKSGLPSDRFFAERPEGSVSTLKIQRTQQEDSAVYLCASSLMGQLLSPLHFGNGTRLTVT.

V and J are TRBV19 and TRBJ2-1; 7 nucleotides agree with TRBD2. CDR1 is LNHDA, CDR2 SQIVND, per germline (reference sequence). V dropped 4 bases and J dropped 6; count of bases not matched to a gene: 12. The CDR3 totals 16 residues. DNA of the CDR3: TGTGCCAGTAGTACCCCGACGTGGGGCGGGGGCAATGAGCAGTTCTTC. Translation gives CASSTPTWGGGNEQFF.

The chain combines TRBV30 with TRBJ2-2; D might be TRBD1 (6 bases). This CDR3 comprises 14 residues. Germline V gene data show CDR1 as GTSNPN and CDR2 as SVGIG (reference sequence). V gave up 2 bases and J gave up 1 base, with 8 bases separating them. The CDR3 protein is CAWSPGQNTGELFF. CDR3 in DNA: TGTGCCTGGAGTCCGGGACAGAACACCGGGGAGCTGTTTTTT. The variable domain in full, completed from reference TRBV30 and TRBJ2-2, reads SQTIHQWPATLVQPVGSPLSLECTVEGTSNPNLYWYRQAAGRGLQLLFYSVGIGQISSEVPQNLSASRPQDRQFILSSKKLLLSDSGFYLCAWSPGQNTGELFFGEGSRLTVL.

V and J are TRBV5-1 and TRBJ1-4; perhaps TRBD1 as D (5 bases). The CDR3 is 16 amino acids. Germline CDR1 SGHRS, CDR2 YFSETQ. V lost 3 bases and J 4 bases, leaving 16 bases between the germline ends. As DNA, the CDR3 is TGCGCCAGCAGCTGGTTGGGAGGCAGGGTTAATGAAAAACTGTTTTTT. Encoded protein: CASSWLGGRVNEKLFF.

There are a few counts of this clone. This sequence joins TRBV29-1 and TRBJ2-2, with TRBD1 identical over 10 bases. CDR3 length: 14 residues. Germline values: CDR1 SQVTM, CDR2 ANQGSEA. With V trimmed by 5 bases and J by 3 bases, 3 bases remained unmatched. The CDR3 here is CSVTTGGDTGELFF. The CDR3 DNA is TGCAGCGTTACGACAGGGGGCGACACCGGGGAGCTGTTTTTT.

The CDR3 nucleotides read TGTGCCAGCAGCTTAGGGCAGGGCCCCTCCTATGGCTACACCTTC. Protein product: CASSLGQGPSYGYTF. The chain links TRBV7-9 to TRBJ1-2; possible D gene TRBD1, 5 bases. The CDR3 spans 15 residues. The ends were cut back, 1 base at V and 4 bases at J, with 13 bases in the middle. Germline CDR1 and CDR2: SEHNR and FQNEAQ (reference sequence).

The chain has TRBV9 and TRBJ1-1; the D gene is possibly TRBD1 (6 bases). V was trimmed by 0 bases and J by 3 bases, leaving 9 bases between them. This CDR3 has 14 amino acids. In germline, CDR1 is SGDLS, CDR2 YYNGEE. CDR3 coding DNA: TGTGCCAGCAGCGTAGGGGAGGGGGACACTGAAGCTTTCTTT. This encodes CASSVGEGDTEAFF.

CDR3 sequence reads: CASSYERGIPKYF. Here the CDR3 DNA reads TGTGCCAGCAGTTACGAGCGGGGGATTCCGAAGTACTTC. The gene calls are TRBV6-5 and TRBJ2-7, with 8 bases aligning to TRBD2. The junction had 8 bases not matched to a gene; V was cut back by 2 bases and J by 11 bases. Germline V lookup: CDR1 MNHEY, CDR2 SVGAGI. The CDR3 has 13 amino acids.

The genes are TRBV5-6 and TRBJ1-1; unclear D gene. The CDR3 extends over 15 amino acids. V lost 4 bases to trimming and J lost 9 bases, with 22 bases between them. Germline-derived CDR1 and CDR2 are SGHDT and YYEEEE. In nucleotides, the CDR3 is TGTGCCAGCAGCCTACTCGACATAGGATTCGTTAAAGCTTTCTTT. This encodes CASSLLDIGFVKAFF.